This T cell receptor (beta chain) was sequenced for a study of blood T cells in healthy people across ages (dated by TCRdb to the mid-2010s). The study in broad terms: In model experiments, roughly one uniquely barcoded TCR beta cDNA molecule per two T cells was captured by template switching. The study measured age-related changes in TCR beta repertoire diversity using deep sequencing normalized with unique cDNA molecular identifiers. Donors were grouped into four age groups: young (average approximately 16 years), middle-aged (around 39), aged (around 60) and long-lived (just over 80). Using the same blood draw, the study looked at two additional independent replicas of 1 million unique cDNA reads for two donors, one aged 18 to 30 and the other aged 80 or older.

The paper as a whole reports these results and caveats: Because the CMV infection status of the donors was unknown, age-related changes in expanded clonotypes may potentially have been confounded. The long-lived group showed more naive CD4+ T cells, fewer expanded clones and increased TCR diversity than the aged group, suggesting age selection. Estimates of total diversity from one million sequenced T cells were regarded as lower bounds and underestimates. Since profiling was done on bulk unsorted PBMCs, naive and antigen-experienced compartments could not be conclusively compared. There was a strong correlation between observed TCR beta diversity and the percentage of naive T cells measured by flow cytometry. As age increased, observed TCR beta diversity per million T cells dropped in a roughly linear way, and a significant reduction was already evident by age about 40.

Systemically healthy Caucasian individuals from Russia, about 38 in total and aged roughly 6 to 90 years, were included as donors. Each donor gave around 9.8 milliliters of peripheral blood, collected into EDTA-treated Vacutainer tubes. Ficoll-Paque density-gradient centrifugation was used to isolate PBMCs, with at least 6.5 million per sample. Total RNA, at least 6 micrograms per sample, was extracted from PBMCs with Trizol reagent. The percentages of naive CD45RAhigh/CD27high T cells were determined by flow cytometry on a PBMC aliquot from every donor. Receptor amplification or capture employed 5' RACE. TCRdb shows the sequencer as Illumina HiSeq 2500. A second PCR of roughly 6 to 12 cycles was performed with a sample-barcoded 5' primer and a J-beta primer mix. A template-switch 5' adaptor carrying 12 random nucleotides introduced a unique molecular identifier onto each TCR beta cDNA molecule. Each sample yielded at least 3 million CDR3-containing paired-end reads. First-strand cDNA was synthesized from all RNA with the Mint cDNA synthesis kit, primed by a TRBC-specific oligonucleotide. Following uracil-DNA glycosylase treatment, all cDNA underwent a first 18-cycle PCR with the universal primers M1SS and BC2_uni_R. The original pipeline was this. Normalization of each sample was performed by random selection of 1 million high-quality reads, each carrying a distinct molecular identifier. Reads sharing molecular identifiers were discarded rather than binned into consensus sequences. MiTCR, run with a Q25 quality threshold and the strictest error-elimination algorithm, handled CDR3 identification, clonotype clustering and error correction. A nonparametric unseen species model with Euler transformation was used to estimate a lower bound on total TCR beta diversity. TCRdb reworked the public reads: Q25 trimming with fastp, MiXCR clone assembly, productive beta chains retained. CDR3 protein duplicates are merged, each entry listing the most common genes and DNA. The V and J calls come from TCRdb's annotation, not from the publication. This sample comprises around 1,000,000 distinct CDR3 sequences, 25% of them detected only once. Together, the top ten hold around 0.75% of the sample.

CDR3 length: 15 amino acids, cysteine to phenylalanine. Just the 45-base CDR3 DNA is kept, in frame starting at base 1. The CDR1 and CDR2 encoded by the germline V gene (reference sequence) are LGHDT and YNNKEL. The junction shows trimming of 4 bases on V and 5 bases on J, and the gene matches do not reach 9 bases of it. This clonotype was recorded a few times. The specificity of this receptor is unknown. No base quality information exists; no much larger clone differs at one position. The sample also formed part of further work on T cells of mothers and their children. As the second publication notes: Donors were nine systemically healthy Caucasian individuals: three mothers and their six children. cDNA synthesis consumed the entire amount of extracted RNA, loaded at approximately 1.6 ug RNA in each 15 ul reaction. Sample barcodes and 2-4 random nucleotides were added via the M1S primer in the second PCR. Each mother yielded over 8.5 million TCR beta CDR3 reads and each child a few million reads. Thymic selection shapes the output of TCR recombination in a similar way in related and unrelated pairs, and inherited differences have a minor effect. Related mother-child pairs always showed normalized repertoire overlap that was slightly higher than in unrelated mother-child pairs, though the difference was never significant. With a sensitivity of approximately 100 clones per million clonotypes, no persistent microchimeric T cell clones were detected. Deep NGS was used in the study to compare the TCR beta repertoires of mothers and children and to look for features that separate related mother-child pairs from unrelated individuals. On average, the children were roughly 10 +/- 4 years old, while the mothers were about 40 +/- 4 years old. After adapter ligation with NEBNext reagents, the libraries were sequenced on Illumina HiSeq 2000 with 100+100 nt paired-end reads. Mother and child libraries were prepared a month apart and sequenced in separate runs to prevent cross-contamination. For each donor, between about 450,000 and 2,300,000 distinct TCR beta clonotypes were identified. Naive TCR beta clonotypes were estimated from low-frequency clonotypes matched to each donor's FACS-determined naive share, without sorting.

The chain employs TRBV3-1 and TRBJ1-1; 8 bases in the middle match TRBD1. The source material was blood. This TCR was sampled from a girl aged 2 to 10 in good health. The nucleotide sequence is TGTGCCAGCAGCCTTCCGGGACAGGCTCGGACTGAAGCTTTCTTT. It translates as CASSLPGQARTEAFF.